This T cell receptor (beta chain) was retrieved from a study of T cell changes during pregnancy in multiple sclerosis (dated by TCRdb to between 2018 and 2021). For context, the study as a whole: The study examined how the T cell repertoire changed over the course of pregnancy in women with multiple sclerosis.

CDR1 WSHSY and CDR2 SAAADI were looked up in the germline V gene. The junction shows trimming of 3 bases on V and 4 bases on J, and the gene matches do not reach 2 bases of it. From the cysteine through the phenylalanine, the CDR3 covers 14 amino acids. Solely the CDR3 DNA is kept, with 42 bases framed from the first base. Library preparation used the immunoSEQ multiplex PCR assay. TCRdb holds this immuneACCESS table with in-frame rearrangements only. Some clones are missing; in checked studies, unresolved V genes explain under half, and the rest has no known cause. The sample contains 85,000 to 100,000 clones, almost 95% of them found a single time. The biggest ten clones account for approximately 2% of the sample. Worth noting for this clone: The specificity of this receptor is unknown. One base away there is no much larger clone; base qualities are not given.

This receptor chain uses TRBV10-2 and TRBJ2-2; TRBD1 matches 7 bases in the middle. Material: peripheral blood, obtained after pregnancy. The sequence was obtained from a female donor with multiple sclerosis, enrolled in a pregnancy study. Here is the DNA: TGCGCCAGCAGTGAACAGGGGACCACCGGGGAGCTGTTTTTT. Its product reads: CASSEQGTTGELFF.